The 11 T cell receptor beta chains reported below all come from one sample, sequenced in a study of regulatory T cells in long-lasting Graves disease. Library construction for TCR beta used iRepertoire HTBI primers and Arm-PCR of CDR3 regions. TCRdb ran MiXCR on the multiplex PCR reads and lists one entry per CDR3 protein. The table has about 220,000 distinct CDR3 sequences, around a fifth seen once. Time point indicated: newly diagnosed GD, antithyroid drugs for less than 3 months. Generation of the TCR library employed RNA extracted from PBMCs. The same sample was also used in a study of T cells in Graves' hyperthyroidism and ophthalmopathy.

The sample here was peripheral blood mononuclear cells (PBMCs), taken at new diagnosis, from a patient treated with antithyroid drugs. The receptors shown here come from a woman aged 25-40 years with Graves disease.

This clonotype was detected ten times or more. CDR3 coding DNA: TGCAGTGCCCTAGACGGGGGGCTTTACTCTCAGCCCCAGCATTTT. This codes for CSALDGGLYSQPQHF. The rearrangement uses TRBV20-1 and TRBJ1-5; possibly TRBD1 for D (6 bases). Germline V lookup: CDR1 DFQATT, CDR2 SNEGSKA (reference sequence). Trimming cost V 6 bases and J 6 bases, with 21 bases left between them. The CDR3 is made up of 15 amino acids.

The V call is TRBV11-2, the J call TRBJ1-2; D may be TRBD1 (6 bases). There are 16 residues in the CDR3. The V and J ends lost 5 bases and 1 base respectively, with 17 bases between them. In germline, CDR1 is SGHAT, CDR2 FQNNGV. The CDR3 loop reads CASSEAAGASNYGYTF. Here the CDR3 DNA reads TGTGCCAGCAGCGAAGCCGCAGGGGCTAGTAACTATGGCTACACCTTC.

This clonotype was recorded once. Sequence at one end of the junction differs from germline and may be a read error. The chain recombines TRBV6-1 with TRBJ1-3; D possibly corresponds to TRBD1 (5 bases). Per germline, CDR1 MNHNS and CDR2 SASEGT. This CDR3 is built from 13 residues. The CDR3 loop is CASREGAGNTIYF. The DNA of the CDR3 is TGTGCCAGCAGGGAAGGGGCCGGGAACACCATATATTTT.

This clonotype was observed at least ten times. This sequence joins TRBV12-3 or TRBV12-4 and TRBJ1-1; 7 nucleotides line up with TRBD1. The CDR3 is 13 residues long. The V segment lost 4 bases and the J segment 7 bases; nucleotides outside the gene matches: 6. CDR3 sequence reads: CASSSGGRDEAFF. CDR3 coding DNA: TGTGCCAGCAGTTCAGGGGGGCGAGATGAAGCTTTCTTT.

CDR3 nucleotide sequence: TGTGCCAGCAGGCCGGGGTGGGAGACAAGCTCCTATAATTCACCCCTCCACTTT. Translating gives CASRPGWETSSYNSPLHF. The chain links TRBV7-2 to TRBJ1-6; no reliable D call. Trimming pared 6 bases from V and 0 bases from J, leaving 18 bases between. This CDR3 has 18 residues. In germline, CDR1 is SGHTA, CDR2 FQGNSA.

This clonotype appeared many times. This chain links TRBV11-3 with TRBJ2-7; D possibly corresponds to TRBD1 (5 bases). Germline V gene sequence: CDR1 SGHNT, CDR2 YENEEA. Trimming cost V 1 base and J 0 bases, with 13 bases left between them. The CDR3 has 16 residues. In DNA, the CDR3 is TGTGCCAGCAGCTTAGGTCTGACAGCTACCTCCTACGAGCAGTACTTC. This codes for CASSLGLTATSYEQYF.

About this clonotype itself: Relative to the germline gene, one junction end is altered; a read error may explain this. The rearrangement joins TRBV14 to TRBJ1-4; no reliable D call. CDR3 length: 16 amino acids. Germline values: CDR1 SGHDN, CDR2 FVKESK. The CDR3 region has the DNA TGTGCCAGCAGCTTCTCCAGTGGGAGGTCGAATGGAAAACTGTTTTTT. It specifies CASSFSSGRSNGKLFF.

Comments on this clonotype: The conserved final phenylalanine or tryptophan is absent from the CDR3, which likely points to a read error. The V gene is TRBV5-1, the J gene TRBJ1-2; D gene unclear. The germline V gene has CDR1 SGHRS and CDR2 YFSETQ. V was shortened by 0 bases and J by 0 bases, with 3 bases between the two germline ends. The CDR3 consists of 13 residues. The CDR3 protein is CASSLGANYGYTL. In DNA, the CDR3 is TGCGCCAGCAGCTTGGGAGCTAACTATGGCTACACCTTA.

The sample holds many counts of this clonotype. The chain is built from TRBV19 and TRBJ2-2; the match to TRBD1 covers 10 bases. This CDR3 contains 14 residues. CDR1 and CDR2 from the germline V gene are LNHDA and SQIVND (reference sequence). V lost 9 bases, J lost 4 bases, and 5 bases stayed unmatched. Written as DNA, the CDR3 is TGTGCCAGCAGGGACAGGGGAGGCACCGGGGAGCTGTTTTTT. Translated, it gives CASRDRGGTGELFF.

This clonotype was seen ten or more times. The CDR3 DNA sequence: TGTGCCACCAGTGGGCCAGGGGGCCAAGAGACCCAGTACTTC. It codes for CATSGPGGQETQYF. This chain links TRBV24-1 with TRBJ2-5; TRBD1 matches at 7 bases. The CDR3 totals 14 residues. Germline-derived CDR1 and CDR2 are KGHDR and SFDVKD. The trim removed 5 bases at V and 1 base at J, leaving 3 bases unmatched.

The chain uses TRBV27 and TRBJ2-1; D perhaps matches TRBD2 (6 bases). The CDR3 runs to 17 residues. The V gene's germline CDR1 is MNHEY and CDR2 SMNVEV (reference sequence). V lost 6 bases, J lost 3 bases, and 21 bases lay in between. DNA of the CDR3: TGTGCCAGCAGGGGCCTACTAGCCGCGACGTTCTACAATGAGCAGTTCTTC. Translation: CASRGLLAATFYNEQFF.